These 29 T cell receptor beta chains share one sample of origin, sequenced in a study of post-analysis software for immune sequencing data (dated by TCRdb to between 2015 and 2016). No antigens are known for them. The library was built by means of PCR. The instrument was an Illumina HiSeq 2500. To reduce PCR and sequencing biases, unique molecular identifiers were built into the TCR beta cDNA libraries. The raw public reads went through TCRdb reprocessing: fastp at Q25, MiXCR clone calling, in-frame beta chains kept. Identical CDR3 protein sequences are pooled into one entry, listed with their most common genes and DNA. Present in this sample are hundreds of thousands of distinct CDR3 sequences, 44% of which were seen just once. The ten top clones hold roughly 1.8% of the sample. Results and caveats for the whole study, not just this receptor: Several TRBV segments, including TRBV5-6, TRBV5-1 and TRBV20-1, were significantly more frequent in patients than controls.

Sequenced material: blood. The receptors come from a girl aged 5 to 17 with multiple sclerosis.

CDR3 sequence reads: CSAQRPSGIGEQFF. CDR3 in DNA: TGCAGTGCCCAAAGGCCTAGCGGGATTGGTGAGCAGTTCTTC. V gene TRBV20-1 combines with J gene TRBJ2-1; the match to TRBD2 covers 9 bases. With V trimmed by 6 bases and J by 9 bases, 12 bases remained unmatched. This CDR3 spans 14 amino acids. CDR1 is DFQATT, CDR2 SNEGSKA, per germline (reference sequence).

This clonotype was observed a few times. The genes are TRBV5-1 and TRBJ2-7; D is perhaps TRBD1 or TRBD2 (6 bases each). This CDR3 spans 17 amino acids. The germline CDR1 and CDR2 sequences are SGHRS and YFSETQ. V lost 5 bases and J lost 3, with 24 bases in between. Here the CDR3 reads CASSLIPGTGAVYEQYF. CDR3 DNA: TGCGCCAGCAGTTTAATCCCCGGAACGGGGGCCGTCTACGAGCAGTACTTC.

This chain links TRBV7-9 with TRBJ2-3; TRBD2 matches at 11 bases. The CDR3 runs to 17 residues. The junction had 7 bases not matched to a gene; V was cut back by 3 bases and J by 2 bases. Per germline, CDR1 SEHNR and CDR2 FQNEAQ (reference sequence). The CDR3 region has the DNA TGTGCCAGCAGCTTCACTAGCGGGGGACGGAACACAGATACGCAGTATTTT. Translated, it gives CASSFTSGGRNTDTQYF.

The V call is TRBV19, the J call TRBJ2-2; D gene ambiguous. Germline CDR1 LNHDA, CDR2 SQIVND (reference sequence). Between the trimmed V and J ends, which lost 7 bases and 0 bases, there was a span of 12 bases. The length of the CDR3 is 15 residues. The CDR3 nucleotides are TGTGCCAGTAAGATCGGTCTTACGAACACCGGGGAGCTGTTTTTT. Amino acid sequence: CASKIGLTNTGELFF.

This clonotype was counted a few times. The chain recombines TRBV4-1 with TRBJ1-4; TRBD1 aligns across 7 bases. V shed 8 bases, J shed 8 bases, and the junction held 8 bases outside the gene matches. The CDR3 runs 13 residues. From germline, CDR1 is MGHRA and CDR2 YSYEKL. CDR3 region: CASWGQRGEKLFF. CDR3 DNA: TGCGCCAGCTGGGGACAGCGAGGGGAAAAACTGTTTTTT.

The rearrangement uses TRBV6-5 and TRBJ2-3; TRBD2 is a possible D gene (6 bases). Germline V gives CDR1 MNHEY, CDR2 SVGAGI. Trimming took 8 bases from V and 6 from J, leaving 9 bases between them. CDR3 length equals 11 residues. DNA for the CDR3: TGTGCCAGCGGAGGGGACGATACGCAGTATTTT. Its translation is CASGGDDTQYF.

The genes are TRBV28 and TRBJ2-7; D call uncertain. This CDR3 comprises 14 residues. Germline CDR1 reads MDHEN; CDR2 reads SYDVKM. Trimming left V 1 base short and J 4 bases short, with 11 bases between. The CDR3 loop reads CASSLSASYYEQYF. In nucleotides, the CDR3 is TGTGCCAGCAGTTTATCGGCTAGTTATTACGAGCAGTACTTC.

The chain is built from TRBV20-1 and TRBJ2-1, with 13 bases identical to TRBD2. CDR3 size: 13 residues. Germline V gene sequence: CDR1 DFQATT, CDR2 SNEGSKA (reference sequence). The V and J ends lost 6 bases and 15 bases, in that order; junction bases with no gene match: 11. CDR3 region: CSARSLLAGGRFF. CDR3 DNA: TGCAGTGCCAGGAGTTTACTAGCGGGGGGGCGGTTCTTC.

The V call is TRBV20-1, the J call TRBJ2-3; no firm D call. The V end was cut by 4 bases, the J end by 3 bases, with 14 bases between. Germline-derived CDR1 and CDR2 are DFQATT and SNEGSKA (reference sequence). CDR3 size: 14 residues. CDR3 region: CSATGRTETDTQYF. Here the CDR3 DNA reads TGCAGTGCTACCGGAAGGACCGAAACAGATACGCAGTATTTT.

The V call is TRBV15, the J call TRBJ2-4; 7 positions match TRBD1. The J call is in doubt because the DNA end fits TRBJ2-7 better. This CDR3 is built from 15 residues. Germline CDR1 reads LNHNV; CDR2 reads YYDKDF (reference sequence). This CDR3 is CATSRDGNRGHEQYF. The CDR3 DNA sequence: TGTGCCACCAGCAGAGATGGTAACAGGGGACACGAGCAGTACTTC.

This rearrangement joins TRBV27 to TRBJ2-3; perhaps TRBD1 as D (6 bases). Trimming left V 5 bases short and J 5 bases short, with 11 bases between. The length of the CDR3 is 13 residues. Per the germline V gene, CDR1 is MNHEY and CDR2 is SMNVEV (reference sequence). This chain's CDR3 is CASSRQVEDTQYF. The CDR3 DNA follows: TGTGCCAGCAGTCGACAGGTTGAAGATACGCAGTATTTT.

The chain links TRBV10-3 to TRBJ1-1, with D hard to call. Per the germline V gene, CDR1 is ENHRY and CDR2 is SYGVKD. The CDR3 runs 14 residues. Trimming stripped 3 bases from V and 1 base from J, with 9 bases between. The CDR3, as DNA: TGTGCCATCAGTGACTCAAGGGCGAACACTGAAGCTTTCTTT. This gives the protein CAISDSRANTEAFF.

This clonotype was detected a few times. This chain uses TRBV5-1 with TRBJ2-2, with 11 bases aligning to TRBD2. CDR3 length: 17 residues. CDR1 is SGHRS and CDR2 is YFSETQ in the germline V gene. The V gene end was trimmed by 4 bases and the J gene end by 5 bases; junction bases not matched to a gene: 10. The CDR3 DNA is TGCGCCAGCAGCCACCTTAGCGGGGGGGCCGGAACCGGGGAGCTGTTTTTT. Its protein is CASSHLSGGAGTGELFF. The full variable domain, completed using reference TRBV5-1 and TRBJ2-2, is KAGVTQTPRYLIKTRGQQVTLSCSPISGHRSVSWYQQTPGQGLQFLFEYFSETQRNKGNFPGRFSGRQFSNSRSEMNVSTLELGDSALYLCASSHLSGGAGTGELFFGEGSRLTVL.

Written as DNA, the CDR3 is TGCAGTGCCGACCAGGCGTTCTCACTCGAGCAGTACTTC. Residues: CSADQAFSLEQYF. This sequence joins TRBV20-1 and TRBJ2-4; no definite D call. The J call may be incorrect, as the DNA end agrees better with TRBJ2-7. CDR3 length equals 13 residues. CDR1 DFQATT and CDR2 SNEGSKA come from the germline V gene (reference sequence).

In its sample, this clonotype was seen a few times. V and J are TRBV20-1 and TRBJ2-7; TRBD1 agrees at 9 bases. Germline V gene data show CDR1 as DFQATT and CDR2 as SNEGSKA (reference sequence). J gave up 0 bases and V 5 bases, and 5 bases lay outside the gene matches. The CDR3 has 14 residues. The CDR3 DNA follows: TGCAGTGCTGCCCCGGGACAGGGCTCCTACGAGCAGTACTTC. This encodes CSAAPGQGSYEQYF.

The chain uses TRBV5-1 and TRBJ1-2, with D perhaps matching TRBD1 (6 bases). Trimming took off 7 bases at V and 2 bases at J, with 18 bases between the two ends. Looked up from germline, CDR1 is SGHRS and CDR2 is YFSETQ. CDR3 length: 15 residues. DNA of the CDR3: TGCGCCAGCCACCTGGGGGACACATCAAACTATGGCTACACCTTC. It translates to CASHLGDTSNYGYTF.

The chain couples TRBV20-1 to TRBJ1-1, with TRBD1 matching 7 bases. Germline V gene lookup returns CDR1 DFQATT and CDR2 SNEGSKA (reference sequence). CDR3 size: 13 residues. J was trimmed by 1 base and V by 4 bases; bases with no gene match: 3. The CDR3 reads CSAIQGRNTEAFF. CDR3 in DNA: TGCAGTGCTATACAGGGGAGGAACACTGAAGCTTTCTTT.

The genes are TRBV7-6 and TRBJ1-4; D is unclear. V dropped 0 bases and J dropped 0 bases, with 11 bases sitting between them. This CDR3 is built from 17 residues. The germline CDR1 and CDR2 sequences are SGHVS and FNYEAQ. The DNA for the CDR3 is TGTGCCAGCAGCTTAGCCGTCCGGGCAGCAACTAATGAAAAACTGTTTTTT. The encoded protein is CASSLAVRAATNEKLFF.

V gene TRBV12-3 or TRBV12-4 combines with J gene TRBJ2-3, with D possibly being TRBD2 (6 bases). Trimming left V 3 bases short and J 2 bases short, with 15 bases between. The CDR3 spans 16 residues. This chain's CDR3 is CASSFRRERVTDTQYF. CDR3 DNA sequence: TGTGCCAGCAGTTTTAGGAGGGAGAGGGTCACAGATACGCAGTATTTT.

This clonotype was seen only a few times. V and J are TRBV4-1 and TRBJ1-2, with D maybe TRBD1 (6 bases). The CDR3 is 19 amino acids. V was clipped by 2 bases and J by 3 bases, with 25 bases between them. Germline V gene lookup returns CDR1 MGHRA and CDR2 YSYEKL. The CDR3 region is CASSQPTQGPHNNYYGYTF. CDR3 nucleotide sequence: TGCGCCAGCAGCCAACCAACGCAGGGGCCGCACAACAACTACTATGGCTACACCTTC.

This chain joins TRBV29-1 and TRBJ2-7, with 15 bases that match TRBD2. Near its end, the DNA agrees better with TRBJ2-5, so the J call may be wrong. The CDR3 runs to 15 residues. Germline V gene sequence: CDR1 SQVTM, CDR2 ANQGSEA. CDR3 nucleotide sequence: TGCAGCGCGGGACTAGCGGGAGGTCGGAGGGAGACCCAGTACTTC. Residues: CSAGLAGGRRETQYF.

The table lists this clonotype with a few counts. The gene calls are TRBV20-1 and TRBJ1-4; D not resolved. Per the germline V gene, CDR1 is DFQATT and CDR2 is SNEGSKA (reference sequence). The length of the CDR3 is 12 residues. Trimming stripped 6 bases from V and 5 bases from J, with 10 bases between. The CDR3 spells CSATKTNEKLFF. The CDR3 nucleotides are TGCAGTGCCACCAAAACGAATGAAAAACTGTTTTTT.

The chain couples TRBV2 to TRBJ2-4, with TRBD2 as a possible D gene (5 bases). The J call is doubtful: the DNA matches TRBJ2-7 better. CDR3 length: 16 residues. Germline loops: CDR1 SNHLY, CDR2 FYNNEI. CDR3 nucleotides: TGTGCCAGCATTGACCCCGGGAAAGGGAGCTCCTACGAGCAGTACTTC. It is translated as CASIDPGKGSSYEQYF.

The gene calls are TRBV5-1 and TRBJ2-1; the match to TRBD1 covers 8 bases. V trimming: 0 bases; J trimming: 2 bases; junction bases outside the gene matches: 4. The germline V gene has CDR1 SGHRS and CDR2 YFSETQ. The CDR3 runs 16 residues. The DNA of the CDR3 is TGCGCCAGCAGCTTGGCGACAGGGGCCCCCTACAATGAGCAGTTCTTC. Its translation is CASSLATGAPYNEQFF.

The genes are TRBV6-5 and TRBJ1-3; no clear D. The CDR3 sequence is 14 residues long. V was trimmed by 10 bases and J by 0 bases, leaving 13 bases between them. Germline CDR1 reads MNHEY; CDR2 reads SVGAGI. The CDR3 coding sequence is TGTGCCACACGCGCGCTTGTCTCTGGAAACACCATATATTTT. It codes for CATRALVSGNTIYF.

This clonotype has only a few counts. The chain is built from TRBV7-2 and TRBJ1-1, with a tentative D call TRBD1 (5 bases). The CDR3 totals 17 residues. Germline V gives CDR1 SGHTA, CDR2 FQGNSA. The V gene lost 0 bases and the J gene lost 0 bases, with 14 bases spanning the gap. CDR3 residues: CASSLALAGIMNTEAFF. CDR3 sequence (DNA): TGTGCCAGCAGCTTAGCGTTGGCAGGGATCATGAACACTGAAGCTTTCTTT.

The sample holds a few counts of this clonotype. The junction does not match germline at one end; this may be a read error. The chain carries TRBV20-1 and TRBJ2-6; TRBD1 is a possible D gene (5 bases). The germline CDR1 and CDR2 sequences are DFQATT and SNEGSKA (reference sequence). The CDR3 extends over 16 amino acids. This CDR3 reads CSARVTRVSGANVLTF. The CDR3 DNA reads TGCAGTGCTAGAGTAACCAGGGTCTCTGGGGCCAATGTCCTGACTTTC.

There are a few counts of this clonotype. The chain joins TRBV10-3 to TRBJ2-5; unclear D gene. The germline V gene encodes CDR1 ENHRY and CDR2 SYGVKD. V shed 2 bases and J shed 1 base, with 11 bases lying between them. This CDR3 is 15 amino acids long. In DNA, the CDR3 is TGTGCCATCAGTGAGCGGCCCTCGCCCCAAGAGACCCAGTACTTC. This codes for CAISERPSPQETQYF.

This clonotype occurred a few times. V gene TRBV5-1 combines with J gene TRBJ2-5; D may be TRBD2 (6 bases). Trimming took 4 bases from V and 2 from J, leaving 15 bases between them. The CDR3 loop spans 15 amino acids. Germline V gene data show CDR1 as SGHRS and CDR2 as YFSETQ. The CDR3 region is CASSGMGGPQETQYF. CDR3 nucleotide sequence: TGCGCCAGCAGCGGTATGGGGGGACCACAAGAGACCCAGTACTTC.